A single sample is the source of the 10 T cell receptor beta chains below, sequenced in a study of T cell repertoires in cytomegalovirus infection (dated by TCRdb to 2018 to 2020). The sequencer listed for this sample is Illumina HiSeq 1500. TCRdb itself trimmed the public reads at Q25 with fastp, ran MiXCR and retained productive beta chains. Records with the same CDR3 protein are collapsed into one entry carrying the most frequent genes and DNA. A total of around 89,000 distinct CDR3 sequences appear in this sample, 29% of them only once. The ten largest clones take up approximately 71% of the sample. Their recognized antigens are unknown. In the paper's terms, the treatment or condition label means: in vitro stimulation with specific CMV peptide epitopes to enrich CMV-specific T cells. Sequencing used CD8+ T cells from cultured PBMCs, obtained from culture after CMV antigen stimulation. These receptors were collected from a human donor in good health (CMV status not recorded). Some clones in this sample may be carry-over from other donors' samples.

The V call is TRBV7-8, the J call TRBJ2-3; 7 bases agree with TRBD2. J was trimmed by 1 base and V by 3 bases; bases with no gene match: 7. CDR1 is SGHVS, CDR2 FQNEAQ, per germline. The CDR3 length is 16 residues. This CDR3 is CASSFPRSGGTDTQYF. CDR3 nucleotide sequence: TGTGCCAGCAGCTTCCCCCGCAGCGGGGGCACAGATACGCAGTATTTT.

This clonotype turned up a few times. V usage is TRBV7-2 and J usage is TRBJ1-4; D unclear. V dropped 4 bases and J dropped 11 bases, with 14 bases sitting between them. Germline lookup yields CDR1 SGHTA and CDR2 FQGNSA. The CDR3 is 13 amino acids. Written as DNA, the CDR3 is TGTGCCAGCAGCTCGGCCTACCGCGGGAAACTGTTTTTT. Encoded protein: CASSSAYRGKLFF.

This clonotype occurred once. The chain carries TRBV28 and TRBJ2-7; TRBD2 agrees at 12 bases. V was clipped by 7 bases and J by 3 bases; unmatched bases: 7. CDR3 length: 15 residues. The germline V gene encodes CDR1 MDHEN and CDR2 SYDVKM. The CDR3 reads CASTDLAGGHYEQYF. The CDR3 coding sequence is TGTGCCAGCACTGATCTAGCGGGGGGGCACTACGAGCAGTACTTC.

The sample holds a few counts of this clonotype. This chain uses TRBV5-4 with TRBJ2-1, with TRBD1 matching 7 bases. Germline loops: CDR1 SGHNT, CDR2 YYREEE (reference sequence). The ends lost 5 bases at V and 5 bases at J; junction bases unmatched: 4. The CDR3 runs 13 residues. In DNA, the CDR3 is TGTGCCAGCAGAGGGACAGACCACAATGAGCAGTTCTTC. The encoded protein is CASRGTDHNEQFF.

The V and J genes are TRBV23-1 and TRBJ1-5; perhaps TRBD1 as D (6 bases). TRBV23-1 is identified as an open reading frame with a role that is uncertain. The CDR3 is made up of 16 amino acids. Trimming pared 10 bases from V and 0 bases from J, leaving 19 bases between. CDR3 DNA sequence: TGCGCCACCCAACCCAAGGACAGAAATAGCAATCAGCCCCAGCATTTT. Its translation: CATQPKDRNSNQPQHF.

The chain links TRBV19 to TRBJ1-2; D gene unclear. From germline, CDR1 is LNHDA and CDR2 SQIVND (reference sequence). Trimming took off 3 bases at V and 4 bases at J, with 12 bases between the two ends. There are 14 residues in the CDR3. The CDR3 nucleotides are TGTGCCAGTAGTATTACGGGCCTACTCTATGGCTACACCTTC. Amino acids: CASSITGLLYGYTF. The full variable domain, its missing parts supplied by reference TRBV19 and TRBJ1-2, is DGGITQSPKYLFRKEGQNVTLSCEQNLNHDAMYWYRQDPGQGLRLIYYSQIVNDFQKGDIAEGYSVSREKKESFPLTVTSAQKNPTAFYLCASSITGLLYGYTFGSGTRLTVV.

This clonotype was seen ten or more times. The rearrangement links TRBV7-6 to TRBJ2-7, with TRBD1 matching 7 bases. This CDR3 is 13 amino acids long. CDR1 and CDR2 (germline): SGHVS, FNYEAQ. J gave up 3 bases and V 5 bases, and 4 bases lay outside the gene matches. CDR3 bases: TGTGCCAGCAGCCCGGGACAGATCTACGAGCAGTACTTC. Protein product: CASSPGQIYEQYF.

The chain couples TRBV6-6 to TRBJ1-2, with D possibly matching TRBD1 (6 bases). V was shortened by 6 bases and J by 4 bases, with 18 bases between the two germline ends. The CDR3 totals 15 residues. From germline, CDR1 is MNHNY and CDR2 SVGAGI (reference sequence). As DNA, the CDR3 is TGTGCCAGCAGCCCTAGTCTAGGGGGGGGCTATGGCTACACCTTC. Translation gives CASSPSLGGGYGYTF.

This clonotype was seen at least ten times. The chain couples TRBV11-2 to TRBJ1-2; a possible D gene is TRBD1 (5 bases). The CDR3 totals 16 residues. Germline V lookup: CDR1 SGHAT, CDR2 FQNNGV. Trimming left V 2 bases short and J 8 bases short, with 21 bases between. The CDR3 bases are TGTGCCAGCAGCTTAAATCTCGGGGCCGAGGGAGAGGGCTACACCTTC. Translation: CASSLNLGAEGEGYTF.

The chain couples TRBV6-2 or TRBV6-3 to TRBJ2-1; 9 bases are shared with TRBD2. V was pared by 2 bases and J by 12 bases, with 14 bases of the junction left unmatched. There are 16 residues in the CDR3. Germline assignment: CDR1 MNHEY and CDR2 SVGEGT. The chain's CDR3 is CASSYPAGGHLQGQFF. In DNA, the CDR3 is TGTGCCAGCAGTTACCCAGCGGGGGGCCACCTACAAGGGCAGTTCTTC.